A single sample is the source of the 21 T cell receptor beta chains below, sequenced in a study of T cells in Graves' hyperthyroidism and ophthalmopathy. Regions amplified from RNA transcripts were the TCR beta CDR3 regions. The HTBI set primed first-round TCR CDR3 RT-PCR. TCRdb itself ran the multiplex PCR reads through MiXCR, one entry per CDR3 protein. The sample lists about 520,000 distinct CDR3 sequences, roughly 25% occurring once. Specimen: blood. Receptor source: a woman in her 30s with Graves' ophthalmopathy.

This clonotype was picked up one time. The rearrangement joins TRBV9 to TRBJ1-1; no reliable D call. The CDR3 contains 13 residues. V was pared by 0 bases and J by 6 bases, with 9 bases between. Germline V gives CDR1 SGDLS, CDR2 YYNGEE. The CDR3 reads CASSVDLKAEAFF. DNA for the CDR3: TGTGCCAGCAGCGTAGATCTGAAGGCTGAAGCTTTCTTT.

CDR3 protein: CASGLEQGAIMNTEAFF. CDR3 nucleotides: TGTGCCAGCGGCCTCGAGCAAGGGGCCATCATGAACACTGAAGCTTTCTTT. V gene TRBV7-3 combines with J gene TRBJ1-1; TRBD1 is a possible D gene (5 bases). The CDR3 loop spans 17 amino acids. Germline V gene data show CDR1 as SGHTA and CDR2 as FQGTGA. Trimming shortened V by 8 bases and J by 0 bases, and 22 bases separated the two germline ends.

This chain uses TRBV28 with TRBJ2-7, with D maybe TRBD2 (5 bases). V lost 4 bases and J lost 9, with 25 bases in between. This CDR3 comprises 16 residues. Germline V gene sequence: CDR1 MDHEN, CDR2 SYDVKM. As DNA, the CDR3 is TGTGCCAGCAGTTCCCATGGGAGATCGGCGGCGGGTGTGCAGTACTTC. The encoded protein is CASSSHGRSAAGVQYF.

This clonotype was observed many times. This sequence joins TRBV11-1 and TRBJ1-1; D unclear. The V gene's germline CDR1 is SGHAT and CDR2 FQDESV (reference sequence). V gave up 1 base and J gave up 0 bases, with 12 bases separating them. The CDR3 sequence is 16 residues long. CDR3 nucleotides: TGTGCCAGCAGCTTAGTCGAGGGTAGTTTGAACACTGAAGCTTTCTTT. This encodes CASSLVEGSLNTEAFF.

This clonotype was recorded many times. The rearrangement links TRBV10-2 to TRBJ1-6, with TRBD1 identical over 8 bases. The CDR3 has 14 residues. V lost 7 bases to trimming and J lost 7 bases; unmatched junction nucleotides: 6. CDR1 and CDR2 (germline): WSHSY, SAAADI. CDR3 sequence reads: CASIEGQGNSPLHF. The CDR3 DNA reads as TGCGCCAGCATTGAAGGACAGGGAAATTCACCCCTCCACTTT.

This clonotype was recorded only once. This chain connects TRBV28 to TRBJ1-5; D unclear. The ends were cut back, 6 bases at V and 8 bases at J, with 11 bases in the middle. The CDR3 is made up of 12 amino acids. The germline V gene has CDR1 MDHEN and CDR2 SYDVKM. Here the CDR3 DNA reads TGTGCCAGCAGGAGTATGGTTGAGCCCCAGCATTTT. Residues: CASRSMVEPQHF.

This clonotype was counted ten times or more. The chain has TRBV6-2 or TRBV6-3 and TRBJ1-1, with TRBD1 matching over 8 bases. With 6 bases clipped from V and 3 bases from J, the junction kept 12 bases outside the gene matches. The CDR3 has 16 residues. The V gene's germline CDR1 is MNHEY and CDR2 SVGEGT. CDR3 coding DNA: TGTGCCAGCAGCTGGGACAGGTCCCCGCGGGACACTGAAGCTTTCTTT. It specifies CASSWDRSPRDTEAFF.

This clonotype was observed at least ten times. The genes are TRBV6-5 and TRBJ2-7; 8 bases are a match to TRBD2. Germline V gene data show CDR1 as MNHEY and CDR2 as SVGAGI. J lost 4 bases, V lost 7 bases, and 9 bases had no gene match. The CDR3 is made up of 14 amino acids. CDR3 DNA sequence: TGTGCCAGCAATAGACGGGGGGGAGTTTACGAGCAGTACTTC. Residues: CASNRRGGVYEQYF.

This clonotype was recorded at least ten times. This chain uses TRBV5-1 with TRBJ1-3; D is possibly TRBD1 (5 bases). The length of the CDR3 is 14 residues. CDR1 and CDR2 (germline): SGHRS, YFSETQ. The ends were cut back, 0 bases at V and 5 bases at J, with 9 bases in the middle. The CDR3 nucleotides are TGCGCCAGCAGCTTGGACAGGACGCGAAACACCATATATTTT. It codes for CASSLDRTRNTIYF.

The chain couples TRBV28 to TRBJ2-5; weak D call: TRBD1 (6 bases). The V gene lost 6 bases and the J gene lost 2 bases, with 16 bases spanning the gap. CDR1 MDHEN and CDR2 SYDVKM come from the germline V gene. This CDR3 region has 15 residues. This chain's CDR3 is CASRLTGTPQETQYF. The CDR3 DNA reads as TGTGCCAGCAGACTCACCGGGACACCACAAGAGACCCAGTACTTC.

This clonotype was observed many times. This chain uses TRBV20-1 with TRBJ2-7; D unresolved. The CDR3 covers 13 residues. CDR1 is DFQATT and CDR2 is SNEGSKA in the germline V gene (reference sequence). V was clipped by 6 bases and J by 3 bases, with 15 bases between them. The CDR3 protein is CSATETTYYEQYF. The DNA for the CDR3 is TGCAGTGCGACCGAGACAACCTACTACGAGCAGTACTTC.

V is TRBV2 and J is TRBJ1-1, with D unresolved. V was trimmed by 8 bases and J by 4 bases, leaving 5 bases between them. Germline CDR1 is SNHLY and CDR2 is FYNNEI. The CDR3 sequence is 10 residues long. The CDR3, as DNA: TGTGCCAGCTTCGTCACTGAAGCTTTCTTT. Its translation: CASFVTEAFF.

Many counts were recorded for this clonotype. The chain combines TRBV18 with TRBJ2-7, with D uncertain. Germline assignment: CDR1 KGHSH and CDR2 LQKENI. There are 13 residues in the CDR3. The V end lost 5 bases, the J end lost 5 bases, and 13 bases lay between the germline ends. The chain's CDR3 is CASSSWDFDEQYF. The DNA for the CDR3 is TGTGCCAGCTCATCATGGGATTTCGACGAGCAGTACTTC.

This clonotype appeared many times. The chain links TRBV3-1 to TRBJ2-5; weak D call: TRBD2 (6 bases). Germline V gives CDR1 LGHDT, CDR2 YNNKEL (reference sequence). The CDR3 covers 12 residues. Deletions cut 3 bases from V and 7 bases from J, with 9 bases between. The DNA for the CDR3 is TGTGCCAGCAGCCAGGGACTCATGACCCAGTACTTC. Amino acids: CASSQGLMTQYF.

The V call is TRBV6-5, the J call TRBJ2-2, with a tentative D call TRBD1 (6 bases). The V gene's germline CDR1 is MNHEY and CDR2 SVGAGI. CDR3 length: 15 residues. V was trimmed by 5 bases and J by 0 bases, leaving 10 bases between them. CDR3 DNA sequence: TGTGCCAGCAGTCACAGGGTAGCGAACACCGGGGAGCTGTTTTTT. This translates into CASSHRVANTGELFF.

This clonotype was counted many times. V gene TRBV6-4 combines with J gene TRBJ2-7; TRBD1 or TRBD2 may be the D gene (5 bases each). The V gene's germline CDR1 is MRHNA and CDR2 SNTAGT. The CDR3 spans 16 residues. The germline V and J ends were trimmed by 2 bases and 4 bases, with 18 bases remaining between them. The CDR3 here is CASSDPPQGREYEQYF. CDR3 coding DNA: TGTGCCAGCAGTGACCCGCCGCAGGGACGTGAGTACGAGCAGTACTTC.

With respect to this clonotype: At one of its ends the junction is not consistent with the germline gene, which may arise from a read error. The J gene is TRBJ2-3, the V gene TRBV27; 9 bases agree with TRBD1. The CDR3 runs 17 residues. Germline V gene data show CDR1 as MNHEY and CDR2 as SMNVEV (reference sequence). This chain's CDR3 is CASSPHPGTGRVDTRYF. The DNA of the CDR3 is TGTGCCAGCAGTCCGCACCCCGGGACAGGGAGAGTAGATACGCGGTATTTT.

Of note for this clonotype: Possible read error: a much larger clone is one base away. This rearrangement joins TRBV5-1 to TRBJ1-5; D unclear. The CDR3 extends over 13 amino acids. From germline, CDR1 is SGHRS and CDR2 YFSETQ. As DNA, the CDR3 is TGCGCCAGCAGCTTGGACGCGAATCAGTCCCAGCATTTT. It encodes CASSLDANQSQHF.

This clonotype came up a few times. The gene calls are TRBV9 and TRBJ2-7; D is possibly TRBD1 (6 bases). The CDR3 is 15 residues long. With 3 bases removed from V and 2 bases from J, the gap between germline ends came to 15 bases. Per germline, CDR1 SGDLS and CDR2 YYNGEE. CDR3 coding DNA: TGTGCCAGCAGCGAGGACGGACAGAATGCCTACGAGCAGTACTTC. This sequence encodes CASSEDGQNAYEQYF.

The sample holds many counts of this clonotype. The chain couples TRBV7-2 to TRBJ2-2, with no clear D. The CDR3 runs 15 residues. The germline V gene has CDR1 SGHTA and CDR2 FQGNSA. V was clipped by 2 bases and J by 0 bases, with 7 bases between them. The CDR3 coding sequence is TGTGCCAGCAGCTTAAGGGCAGCGAACACCGGGGAGCTGTTTTTT. It specifies CASSLRAANTGELFF.

This chain uses TRBV20-1 with TRBJ1-2; D remains unclear. The CDR3 is 9 residues long. The germline V gene encodes CDR1 DFQATT and CDR2 SNEGSKA (reference sequence). V was trimmed by 7 bases and J by 4 bases, leaving 4 bases between them. The CDR3: CSGIYGYTF. DNA of the CDR3: TGCAGTGGCATCTATGGCTACACCTTC.